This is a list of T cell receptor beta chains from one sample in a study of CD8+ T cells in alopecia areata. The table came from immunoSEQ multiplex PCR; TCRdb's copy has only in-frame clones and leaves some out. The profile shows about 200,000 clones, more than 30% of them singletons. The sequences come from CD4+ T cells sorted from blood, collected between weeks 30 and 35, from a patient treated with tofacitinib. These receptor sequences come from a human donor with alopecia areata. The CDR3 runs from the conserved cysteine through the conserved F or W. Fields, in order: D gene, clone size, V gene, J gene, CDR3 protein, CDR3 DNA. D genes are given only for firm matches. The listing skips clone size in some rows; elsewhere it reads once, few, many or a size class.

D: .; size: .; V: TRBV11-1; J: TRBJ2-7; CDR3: CASSYASGEQYF; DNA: TGTGCCAGCAGTTATGCCTCGGGGGAGCAGTACTTC
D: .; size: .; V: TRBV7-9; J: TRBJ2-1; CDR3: CASSLAASYNEQFF; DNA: TGTGCCAGCAGCTTAGCGGCTAGCTACAATGAGCAGTTCTTC
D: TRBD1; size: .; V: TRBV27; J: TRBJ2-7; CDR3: CASSFDRGSYEQYF; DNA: TGTGCCAGCAGTTTCGACAGGGGATCGTACGAGCAGTACTTC
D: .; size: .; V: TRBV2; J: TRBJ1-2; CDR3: CASREQVRSYGYTF; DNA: TGTGCCAGCAGAGAACAGGTTCGTAGCTATGGCTACACCTTC
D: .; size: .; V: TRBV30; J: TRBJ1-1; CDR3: CAFTGQLSNTEAFF; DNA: TGTGCCTTTACAGGACAGCTATCGAACACTGAAGCTTTCTTT
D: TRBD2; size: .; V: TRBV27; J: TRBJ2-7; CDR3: CASSLDSGRAGDEQYF; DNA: TGTGCCAGCAGTTTAGATAGCGGGAGGGCTGGCGACGAGCAGTACTTC
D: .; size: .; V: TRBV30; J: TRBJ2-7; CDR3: CAWSAPGRSHEQYF; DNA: TGTGCCTGGAGTGCCCCTGGGCGGTCCCACGAGCAGTACTTC
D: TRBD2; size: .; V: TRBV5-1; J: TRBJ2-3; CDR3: CASSLPSGSTATDTQYF; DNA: TGCGCCAGCAGCTTGCCTAGCGGGAGTACCGCCACAGATACGCAGTATTTT
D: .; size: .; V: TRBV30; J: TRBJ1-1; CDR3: CAWSVFSGGRSNTEAFF; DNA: TGTGCCTGGAGTGTATTTTCGGGGGGGCGGTCGAACACTGAAGCTTTCTTT
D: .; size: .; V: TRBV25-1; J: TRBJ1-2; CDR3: CASSELSPTANYGYTF; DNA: TGTGCCAGCAGTGAATTAAGTCCGACAGCTAACTATGGCTACACCTTC
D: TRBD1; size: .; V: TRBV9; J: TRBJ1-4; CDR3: CASSESPTGGKGKLFF; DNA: TGTGCCAGCAGCGAATCTCCGACAGGGGGGAAAGGAAAACTGTTTTTT
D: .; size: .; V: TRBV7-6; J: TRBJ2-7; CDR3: CASSLGTAEGSYEQYF; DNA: TGTGCCAGCAGCTTAGGTACGGCGGAGGGGTCCTACGAGCAGTACTTC
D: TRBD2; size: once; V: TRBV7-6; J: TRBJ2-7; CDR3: CASSLDASGAYEQYF; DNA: TGTGCCAGCAGCTTAGATGCTAGCGGGGCCTACGAGCAGTACTTC
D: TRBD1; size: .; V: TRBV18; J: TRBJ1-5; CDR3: CASSQTGVGNQPQHF; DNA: TGTGCCAGCTCACAAACAGGGGTGGGCAATCAGCCCCAGCATTTT
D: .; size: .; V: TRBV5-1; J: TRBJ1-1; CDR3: CASSRAGRVNTEAFF; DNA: TGCGCCAGCAGCCGGGCAGGACGGGTGAACACTGAAGCTTTCTTT
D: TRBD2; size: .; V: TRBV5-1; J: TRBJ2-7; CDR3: CASSRTSGTYEQYF; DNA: TGCGCCAGCAGTCGGACTAGCGGGACCTACGAGCAGTACTTC
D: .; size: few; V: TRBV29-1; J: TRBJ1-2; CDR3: CSARRDLGDYGYTF; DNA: TGCAGCGCCCGCCGGGACTTAGGGGATTATGGCTACACCTTC
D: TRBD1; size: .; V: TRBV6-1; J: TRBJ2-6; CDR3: CASSRDRRANVLTF; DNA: TGTGCCAGCAGCCGGGACAGACGGGCCAACGTCCTGACTTTC
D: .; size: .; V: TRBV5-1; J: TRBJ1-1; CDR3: CASSFVPDRTNTEAFF; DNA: TGCGCCAGCAGCTTCGTTCCCGACAGAACAAACACTGAAGCTTTCTTT
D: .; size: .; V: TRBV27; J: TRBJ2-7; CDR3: CASSEVSATYEQYF; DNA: TGTGCCAGCAGTGAGGTTTCAGCCACCTACGAGCAGTACTTC
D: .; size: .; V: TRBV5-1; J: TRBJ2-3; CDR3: CASSPGGDTDTQYF; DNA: TGCGCCAGCAGCCCAGGGGGGGACACAGATACGCAGTATTTT
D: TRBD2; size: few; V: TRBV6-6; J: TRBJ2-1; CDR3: CASRNLAGSAEQFF; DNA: TGTGCCAGTCGGAACTTAGCGGGATCCGCTGAGCAGTTCTTC
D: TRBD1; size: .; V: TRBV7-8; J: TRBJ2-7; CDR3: CASSLGRQGLGEQYF; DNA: TGTGCCAGCAGCTTAGGTAGACAGGGCTTGGGTGAGCAGTACTTC
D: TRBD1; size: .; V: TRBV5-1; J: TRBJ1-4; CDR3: CASSPLDRDDEKLFF; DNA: TGCGCCAGCAGCCCATTAGACAGGGACGATGAAAAACTGTTTTTT
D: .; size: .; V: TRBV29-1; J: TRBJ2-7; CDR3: CSVGTDLIREQYF; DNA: TGCAGCGTTGGGACAGATCTTATACGGGAGCAGTACTTC
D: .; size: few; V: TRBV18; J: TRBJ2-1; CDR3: CASSPGQGSYNEQFF; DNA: TGTGCCAGCTCACCGGGGCAGGGGTCCTACAATGAGCAGTTCTTC